This entry concerns a single T cell receptor (beta chain). The target antigen is unknown. Sequencing was performed with immunoSEQ multiplex PCR; in TCRdb, only in-frame clones are kept and a portion is missing. Altogether roughly 79,000 clones are present, about 89% being singletons, with the ten largest covering under 2%. These data belong to a study of OX40 agonist ivuxolimab in advanced cancers. Findings of the study overall: CD8+ T cells (on average) carried more expanded clones than CD4+ T cells.

V lost 5 bases, J lost 5 bases, and 13 bases lay in between. This CDR3 is 14 amino acids long. Germline lookup yields CDR1 ENHRY and CDR2 SYGVKD. The clonotype was recovered from an adult with an advanced solid tumor such as melanoma, head and neck, liver or kidney cancer. This chain joins TRBV10-3 and TRBJ2-1, with D possibly TRBD1 on 6 matching bases. The specimen comprised CD4+ or CD8+ T cells sorted from blood, sampled in a trial of the OX40 agonist ivuxolimab. The CDR3 loop is CAISPRDINNEQFF. DNA of the CDR3: TGTGCCATCAGTCCCCGGGACATAAACAATGAGCAGTTCTTC.